This T cell receptor beta chain was captured in a study of blood T cell repertoires in COVID-19 (dated by TCRdb to the early 2020s). About the study as a whole: Samples covering the acute and convalescent phases of COVID-19 were provided by collaborators in the United States, Italy and Spain. Samples were obtained from the ongoing ImmuneRACE study (first 160 participants) and from some 1,300 subjects provided by 6 global collaborators. Where available, HLA class I and class II types were taken from metadata supplied by the sample provider and were not determined by assay-based typing. A freely available public database, intended as a resource for researchers studying the immune response to SARS-CoV-2, is where the repertoires were released. The material from the prospective study consisted of cDNA or gDNA derived from T cells, B-cell-depleted T cells, or PBMCs. Deeply sampled blood TCRbeta repertoires from subjects exposed to, actively infected with, or recovered from COVID-19 were included in the dataset. Nearly every sample came with metadata listing a de-identified subject ID, COVID-19 status, age in years and sex.

The collaborating institutions used their own protocols to collect whole blood in K2EDTA tubes. For TCRbeta analysis, collaborators shipped samples as frozen whole blood, isolated PBMCs, or DNA extracted from either of those sample types. The investigation overall reported the following: The quantity of clinical and demographic metadata differed by source and by participant and was supplied without curation.

To note about this clone: Its antigen has not been determined. Within one base of it there is no much larger clone, and no base qualities were kept.

The immunoSEQ Assay, a bias-controlled multiplex PCR, was used to amplify TCRbeta CDR3 regions from genomic DNA. The paper's processing steps were these. The number of nucleated cells in each sample was estimated from the amplification of reference gene primers within the assay. To quantify the absolute abundance of each unique TCRbeta CDR3 rearrangement, sequence reads were collapsed and filtered. For each sample, productive Simpson clonality was calculated as the square root of Simpson's diversity index across productive rearrangements. Sourced from immuneACCESS, this table was stored by TCRdb with only in-frame sequences that have V and J called. A share of the clones is absent; for the studies checked, an unresolved V gene accounts for under half, and the remainder has no known explanation. Clone size and V and J calls were adopted from that table, with D and trimming inferred from the DNA. The sample contains under 200,000 clones, nearly 90% of them found a single time. 20% to 25% of the sample rests with the top ten.

Reading the germline V gene gives CDR1 SQVTM and CDR2 ANQGSEA. V is clipped by 6 bases and J by 0 bases, and the sequence between their germline boundaries is 11 bases long. The CDR3 contains 13 residues, cysteine and phenylalanine counted. This entry keeps only the CDR3 DNA: 39 bases, framed from base 1. The sequenced sample consisted of peripheral blood. The clonotype comes from a man aged 55 to 70 with active or convalescent COVID-19. The V and J segments used are TRBV29-1 and TRBJ1-1; the D gene assignment is ambiguous. The DNA sequence is given as TGCAGCGTGAAACACCCCATGAACACTGAAGCTTTCTTT. This sequence encodes CSVKHPMNTEAFF.